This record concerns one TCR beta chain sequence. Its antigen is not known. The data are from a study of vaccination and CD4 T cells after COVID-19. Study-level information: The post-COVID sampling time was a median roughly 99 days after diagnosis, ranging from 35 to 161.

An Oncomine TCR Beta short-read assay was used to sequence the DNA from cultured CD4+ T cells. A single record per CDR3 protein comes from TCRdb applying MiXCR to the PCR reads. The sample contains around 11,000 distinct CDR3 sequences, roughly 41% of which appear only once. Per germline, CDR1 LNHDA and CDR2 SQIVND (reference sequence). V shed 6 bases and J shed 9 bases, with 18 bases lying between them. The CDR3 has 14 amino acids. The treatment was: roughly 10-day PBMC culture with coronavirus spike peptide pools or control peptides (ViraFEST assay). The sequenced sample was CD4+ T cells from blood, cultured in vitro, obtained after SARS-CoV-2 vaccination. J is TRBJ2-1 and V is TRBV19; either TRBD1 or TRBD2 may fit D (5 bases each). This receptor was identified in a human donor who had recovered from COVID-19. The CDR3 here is CASSPWDRSGEQFF. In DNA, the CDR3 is TGTGCCAGTAGCCCCTGGGACCGGTCTGGTGAGCAGTTCTTC.